This note documents a single T cell receptor (beta chain) sequence. This entry comes from a study of CD8+ T cells in alopecia areata. The treatment: oral pan-JAK inhibitor, 5-10 mg twice daily. Researchers gathered lesional scalp punch biopsies and peripheral blood from patients with alopecia areata. PBMCs yielded sorted CD4+ and CD8+ T cells. CDR3 length equals 14 residues. The V and J ends lost 5 bases and 6 bases respectively, with 14 bases between them. Germline loops: CDR1 SGHTA, CDR2 FQGNSA. cDNA prepared by RNA extraction and subsequent reverse transcription served as the template for sequencing. Assay: immunoSEQ multiplex PCR; the TCRdb copy retains only in-frame clones and omits some. The repertoire holds fewer than 250,000 clones, with 60% to 70% as singletons.

Material: CD4+ T cells sorted from blood, obtained at week 4, from a patient treated with tofacitinib. The TCR was taken from a human donor with alopecia areata. The chain has TRBV7-2 and TRBJ1-5; D not resolved. The DNA of the CDR3 is TGTGCCAGCAGCCAGCGGGCAGGCTCTCAGCCCCAGCATTTT. It codes for CASSQRAGSQPQHF.